This T cell receptor (beta chain) was sequenced in a study of blood T cells in healthy people across ages. Per the germline V gene, CDR1 is SGHTA and CDR2 is FQGNSA. The CDR3 is 14 amino acids. Unmatched junction bases numbered 5, after V lost 5 bases and J lost 4 bases. General study points: In older individuals, TCR beta diversity per million T cells was lower, falling roughly linearly with age. Unknown CMV status may confound age-related changes in expanded clones. More naive CD4+ cells and higher diversity marked long-lived donors relative to aged donors.

Combining a sample-barcoded 5' primer with a J-beta primer mix, a second PCR ran for roughly 7 to 11 cycles. TCRdb itself ran the 5' RACE reads through MiXCR, one entry per CDR3 protein. In the table there are some 640,000 distinct CDR3 sequences, 45% to 50% of which are singletons. Healthy individuals of Caucasian origin from Russia, aged roughly 6 to 90, served as donors. With respect to this clonotype: Its antigen remains unidentified.

The chain couples TRBV7-2 to TRBJ2-3; 8 positions match TRBD1. The sample consisted of blood. The sequence derives from a woman aged 55-75 years in good health. The CDR3 reads CASSLDRVADTQYF. CDR3 DNA: TGTGCCAGCAGCCTGGACAGGGTCGCAGATACGCAGTATTTT. The variable domain in full, completed from reference TRBV7-2 and TRBJ2-3, reads GAGVSQSPSNKVTEKGKDVELRCDPISGHTALYWYRQSLGQGLEFLIYFQGNSAPDKSGLPSDRFSAERTGGSVSTLTIQRTQQEDSAVYLCASSLDRVADTQYFGPGTRLTVL.